What follows describes a single T cell receptor beta chain. The antigen is unknown. Assay: immunoSEQ multiplex PCR; the TCRdb copy retains only in-frame clones and omits some. The table has more than 75,000 clones, 90% to 95% seen once. The data derive from a study of PD-L1 blockade in urothelial cancer. Background on the study: Every 3 weeks, patients received intravenous atezolizumab 1,200 mg, beginning 2014. About 85% of the roughly 29 patients comprised males who had bladder-origin urothelial cancer.

The study collected 1 to 8 samples per patient, pretreatment and on-treatment. Study outcomes and limitations: Survival was better when pretreatment blood TCR clonality fell below the median.

CDR1 is MGHDK and CDR2 is SYGVNS in the germline V gene. V gave up 3 bases and J gave up 0 bases; unmatched junction bases: 5. The CDR3 runs 15 residues. The input for sequencing was PBMCs, taken around atezolizumab (anti-PD-L1) treatment. The sequence was obtained from a man aged 55 to 70 with urothelial cancer. V and J are TRBV25-1 and TRBJ2-7, with 7 nucleotides matching TRBD2. CDR3 sequence reads: CASSDPAGSSYEQYF. In DNA, the CDR3 is TGTGCCAGCAGTGACCCAGCGGGGAGCTCCTACGAGCAGTACTTC.